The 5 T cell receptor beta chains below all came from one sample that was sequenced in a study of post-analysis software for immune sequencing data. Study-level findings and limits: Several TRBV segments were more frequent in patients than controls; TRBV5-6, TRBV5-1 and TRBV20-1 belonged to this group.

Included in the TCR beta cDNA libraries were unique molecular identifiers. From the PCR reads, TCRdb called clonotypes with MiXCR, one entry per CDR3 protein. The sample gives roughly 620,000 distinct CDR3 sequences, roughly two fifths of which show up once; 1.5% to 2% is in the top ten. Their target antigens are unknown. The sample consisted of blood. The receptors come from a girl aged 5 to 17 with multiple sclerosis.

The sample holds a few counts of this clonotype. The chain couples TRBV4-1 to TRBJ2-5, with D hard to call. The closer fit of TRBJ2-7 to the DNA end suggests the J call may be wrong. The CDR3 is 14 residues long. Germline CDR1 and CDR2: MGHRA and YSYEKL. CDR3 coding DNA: TGCGCCAGCAGCCAAGCGGGTTATTTCCGCGAGCAGTACTTC. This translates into CASSQAGYFREQYF.

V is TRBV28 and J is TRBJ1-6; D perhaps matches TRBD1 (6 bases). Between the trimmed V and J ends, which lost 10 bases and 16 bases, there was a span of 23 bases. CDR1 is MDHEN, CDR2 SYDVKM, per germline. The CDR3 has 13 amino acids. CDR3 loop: CATRWGAIGELHF. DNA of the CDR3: TGTGCCACCCGTTGGGGGGCAATAGGGGAGCTCCACTTT.

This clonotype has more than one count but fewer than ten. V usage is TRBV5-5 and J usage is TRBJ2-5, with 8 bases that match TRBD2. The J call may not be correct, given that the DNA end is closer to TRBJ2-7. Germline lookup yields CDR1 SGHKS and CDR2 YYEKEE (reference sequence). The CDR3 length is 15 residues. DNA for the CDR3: TGTGCCAGCAGCTTGGAAGGGACTAGTGTCCACGAGCAGTACTTC. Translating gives CASSLEGTSVHEQYF.

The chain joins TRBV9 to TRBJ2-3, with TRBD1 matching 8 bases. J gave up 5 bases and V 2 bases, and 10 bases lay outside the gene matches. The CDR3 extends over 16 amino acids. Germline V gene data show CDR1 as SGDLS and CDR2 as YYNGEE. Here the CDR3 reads CASSVAQGAPEDTQYF. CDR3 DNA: TGTGCCAGCAGCGTCGCCCAGGGGGCGCCTGAAGATACGCAGTATTTT.

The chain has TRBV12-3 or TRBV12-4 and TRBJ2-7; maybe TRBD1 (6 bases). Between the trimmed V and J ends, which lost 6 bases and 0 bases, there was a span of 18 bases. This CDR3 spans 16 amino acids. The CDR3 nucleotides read TGTGCCAGCAGCTCCTTCCCGCAGGGGATCTCCTACGAGCAGTACTTC. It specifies CASSSFPQGISYEQYF.